These T cell receptor beta chains were read from a single sample in a study of blood T cell repertoires in COVID-19. Profiling relied on immunoSEQ multiplex PCR, and the TCRdb table lists in-frame clones only, not all of them. The repertoire holds about 330,000 clones, with approximately 84% as singletons. The sample comprised PBMCs or T cells enriched from blood (not recorded which). The origin of the receptors is a woman younger than 35 who had recovered from COVID-19. Both conserved end residues are part of each CDR3. A D gene is named only where the DNA matches it firmly. Where a row states a size, it is once, few, many or the class of an expanded clone; other rows omit it.

CSVTGQDNEKLFF | TGCAGCGTCACAGGGCAAGATAATGAAAAACTGTTTTTT | - | TRBJ1-4 | - | TRBV29-1
CASSLARRGGVSSGNTIYF | TGTGCCAGCAGTTTAGCCCGCCGAGGGGGGGTGTCCTCTGGAAACACCATATATTTT | - | TRBJ1-3 | once | TRBV28
CASSLAGSATYEQYF | TGTGCCAGCAGCCTAGCCGGGTCGGCAACCTACGAGCAGTACTTC | - | TRBJ2-7 | - | TRBV7-3
CASSPSRGGVSGANVLTF | TGTGCCAGCAGCCCCTCACGGGGGGGCGTTTCTGGGGCCAACGTCCTGACTTTC | TRBD2 | TRBJ2-6 | - | TRBV7-3
CASSLEPTSIRTDTQYF | TGTGCCAGCAGCCTTGAACCGACTAGCATTCGCACAGATACGCAGTATTTT | TRBD2 | TRBJ2-3 | - | TRBV9
CASRAGTQYSNTEAFF | TGTGCCAGCAGAGCCGGGACTCAGTATTCGAACACTGAAGCTTTCTTT | - | TRBJ1-1 | - | TRBV25-1
CASSYSYGSNQPQHF | TGTGCCAGCAGTTACTCCTACGGTAGCAATCAGCCCCAGCATTTT | - | TRBJ1-5 | - | TRBV6-5
CASRRLAGGQETQYF | TGTGCCAGCAGGAGACTAGCGGGAGGTCAAGAGACCCAGTACTTC | TRBD2 | TRBJ2-5 | - | TRBV6-5
CASSSGEGYEQYF | TGTGCCAGCAGCTCCGGGGAGGGTTACGAGCAGTACTTC | TRBD2 | TRBJ2-7 | - | TRBV13
CASSVTGGYYGYTF | TGTGCCAGCAGCGTAACAGGGGGCTACTATGGCTACACCTTC | TRBD1 | TRBJ1-2 | - | TRBV5-4
CASSYRDSNEKLFF | TGCGCCAGCAGCTACCGGGACAGTAATGAAAAACTGTTTTTT | TRBD1 | TRBJ1-4 | - | TRBV5-1
CASLTRYEKSYEQYF | TGTGCCAGCCTAACGCGATACGAGAAATCCTACGAGCAGTACTTC | - | TRBJ2-7 | once | TRBV6-5
CSVDKGSTDTQYF | TGCAGCGTTGATAAGGGGAGCACAGATACGCAGTATTTT | - | TRBJ2-3 | once | TRBV29-1
CASSSGDTNEKLFF | TGTGCCAGCAGTTCAGGGGACACTAATGAAAAACTGTTTTTT | - | TRBJ1-4 | - | TRBV28
CASSLGPVYGYTF | TGTGCCAGCAGTTTAGGCCCCGTCTATGGCTACACCTTC | - | TRBJ1-2 | once | TRBV27
CASSLDREQPQHF | TGTGCCAGCAGCTTGGACAGGGAGCAGCCCCAGCATTTT | TRBD1 | TRBJ1-5 | - | TRBV11-2